A single sample gave rise to the 19 T cell receptor beta chains below, sequenced in a study of early T cells in non-severe SARS-CoV-2 infection. TCRdb reprocessed the 5' RACE reads via MiXCR and lists one record per CDR3 protein. There are 70,000 or so distinct CDR3 sequences in the sample; roughly an eighth occur only once, and over 0.95% lies in the top ten. The sample was whole blood. The receptors come from an adult who was a healthcare worker with PCR-confirmed SARS-CoV-2 infection or an uninfected control (not recorded which).

V gene TRBV6-6 combines with J gene TRBJ2-2; D is perhaps TRBD1 or TRBD2 (5 bases each). The CDR3 extends over 15 amino acids. The germline CDR1 and CDR2 sequences are MNHNY and SVGAGI (reference sequence). V shed 7 bases and J shed 7 bases, with 19 bases lying between them. CDR3 in DNA: TGTGCCAGCACTCGCAGTTGGGGGACCAGCGGGGAGCTGTTTTTT. This codes for CASTRSWGTSGELFF.

In its sample, this clonotype was seen many times. The gene calls are TRBV5-1 and TRBJ1-4; D not certain. The CDR3 extends over 16 amino acids. Trimming took off 3 bases at V and 2 bases at J, with 14 bases between the two ends. Germline V lookup: CDR1 SGHRS, CDR2 YFSETQ. The CDR3 here is CASSWRPGTTNEKLFF. The CDR3 region has the DNA TGCGCCAGCAGCTGGCGGCCAGGTACTACTAATGAAAAACTGTTTTTT.

This sequence joins TRBV28 and TRBJ2-5; 9 bases align to TRBD1. CDR1 is MDHEN, CDR2 SYDVKM, per germline. The CDR3 is 15 amino acids. V gave up 7 bases and J gave up 5 bases; unmatched junction bases: 11. The CDR3 region is CASKLTHRGRETQYF. Here the CDR3 DNA reads TGTGCCAGCAAACTTACTCACAGGGGGCGGGAGACCCAGTACTTC.

This clonotype was found once. The gene calls are TRBV4-3 and TRBJ2-4; TRBD2 aligns across 8 bases. The CDR3 is 15 residues long. Losses at the gene ends were 3 bases for V and 8 bases for J; bases not matched to a gene: 9. The germline CDR1 and CDR2 sequences are LGHNA and YSLEER. CDR3 protein: CASSQGTRAIDIQYF. In DNA form, the CDR3 reads TGCGCCAGCAGCCAGGGGACTAGGGCGATAGACATTCAGTACTTC.

As for this clonotype: The CDR3 does not close with the conserved phenylalanine or tryptophan, likely indicating a read error. The chain is built from TRBV7-6 and TRBJ2-5; TRBD2 matches 15 bases. Per the germline V gene, CDR1 is SGHVS and CDR2 is FNYEAQ. Trimming removed 8 bases from V and 5 bases from J; junction bases left unmatched: 15. This CDR3 comprises 18 residues. The CDR3 DNA follows: TGTGCCAGCGGTCACCCGGGACTAGCGGGAGGACTCCAGGAGACCCAGTACTCC. It yields the protein CASGHPGLAGGLQETQYS.

At least ten counts were recorded for this clonotype. CDR3 residues: CASSPEVAGGIYNEQFF. The CDR3 nucleotides are TGCGCCAGCAGCCCGGAGGTAGCGGGAGGTATCTACAATGAGCAGTTCTTC. This chain uses TRBV5-1 with TRBJ2-1; 10 nucleotides agree with TRBD2. Germline CDR1 SGHRS, CDR2 YFSETQ. V dropped 4 bases and J dropped 3; count of bases not matched to a gene: 10. The length of the CDR3 is 17 residues.

There are many counts of this clonotype. V is TRBV29-1 and J is TRBJ2-2, with 9 bases fitting TRBD1. V was pared by 7 bases and J by 5 bases, with 5 bases of the junction left unmatched. Germline-derived CDR1 and CDR2 are SQVTM and ANQGSEA. The CDR3 is 13 residues long. This CDR3 reads CSARQGGTGELFF. The CDR3 DNA reads as TGCAGCGCTCGACAGGGGGGTACCGGGGAGCTGTTTTTT.

This clonotype was recorded many times. The J gene is TRBJ2-3, the V gene TRBV19, with TRBD2 identical over 8 bases. Germline CDR1 is LNHDA and CDR2 is SQIVND (reference sequence). CDR3 size: 15 residues. The trim removed 6 bases at V and 0 bases at J, leaving 5 bases unmatched. CDR3 protein: CASRERERSTDTQYF. As DNA, the CDR3 is TGTGCCAGTAGGGAGCGGGAGCGTAGCACAGATACGCAGTATTTT.

This clonotype showed up many times. The chain uses TRBV7-2 and TRBJ2-7; TRBD2 agrees at 14 bases. Germline V gene sequence: CDR1 SGHTA, CDR2 FQGNSA. CDR3 size: 18 residues. V lost 0 bases to trimming and J lost 2 bases; unmatched junction nucleotides: 6. CDR3 DNA sequence: TGTGCCAGCAGCTTAGCCCCCGGGACTAGCGGGGGAACCTACGAGCAGTACTTC. Amino acids: CASSLAPGTSGGTYEQYF.

The genes are TRBV29-1 and TRBJ1-1; possibly TRBD1 for D (5 bases). V was trimmed by 7 bases and J by 0 bases, leaving 12 bases between them. CDR1 SQVTM and CDR2 ANQGSEA come from the germline V gene. CDR3 length: 13 residues. The DNA of the CDR3 is TGCAGCGCTCAGACAGCCTTGAACACTGAAGCTTTCTTT. Its translation is CSAQTALNTEAFF.

This clonotype came up many times. The chain uses TRBV20-1 and TRBJ2-5; the D call may be TRBD1 or TRBD2 (6 bases each). Looked up from germline, CDR1 is DFQATT and CDR2 is SNEGSKA (reference sequence). Trimming removed 3 bases from V and 5 bases from J, with 13 bases in between. The CDR3 length is 13 residues. The CDR3 reads CSASSGAQETQYF. CDR3 nucleotides: TGCAGTGCTAGTTCGGGGGCGCAGGAGACCCAGTACTTC.

This clonotype has ten or more counts. The chain combines TRBV12-3 or TRBV12-4 with TRBJ2-1, with TRBD1 matching 7 bases. The CDR3 runs to 15 residues. The junction had 8 bases not matched to a gene; V was cut back by 2 bases and J by 7 bases. The DNA of the CDR3 is TGTGCCAGCAGTTTATTGGGACAGCTAAGGAATGAGCAGTTCTTC. Amino acid sequence: CASSLLGQLRNEQFF.

This clonotype was recorded many times. The chain joins TRBV28 to TRBJ1-2; 8 bases are shared with TRBD1. V dropped 4 bases and J dropped 0; count of bases not matched to a gene: 4. The CDR3 extends over 15 amino acids. From germline, CDR1 is MDHEN and CDR2 SYDVKM. CDR3 bases: TGTGCCAGCAGTTCCAGGGGGCCCTCTAACTATGGCTACACCTTC. This sequence encodes CASSSRGPSNYGYTF.

This clonotype has ten or more counts. This chain uses TRBV7-2 with TRBJ2-7; 8 bases line up with TRBD2. There are 15 residues in the CDR3. V lost 5 bases to trimming and J lost 2 bases; unmatched junction nucleotides: 8. Germline CDR1 reads SGHTA; CDR2 reads FQGNSA. DNA of the CDR3: TGTGCCAGCAGCCCCGGGGCGGGAGGACCCTACGAGCAGTACTTC. This translates into CASSPGAGGPYEQYF.

This clonotype was seen many times. The J gene is TRBJ1-6, the V gene TRBV6-1, with unresolved D. This CDR3 is built from 13 residues. V lost 6 bases, J lost 11 bases, and 14 bases lay in between. CDR1 and CDR2 (germline): MNHNS, SASEGT. DNA for the CDR3: TGTGCCAGCAGGAAAAGTCCGGATGCACCCCTCCACTTT. Residues: CASRKSPDAPLHF.

This clonotype was seen at least ten times. The rearrangement links TRBV10-3 to TRBJ2-2; a weak D match, TRBD2 (6 bases). Between the trimmed V and J ends, which lost 3 bases and 2 bases, there was a span of 19 bases. This CDR3 region has 18 residues. Germline V lookup: CDR1 ENHRY, CDR2 SYGVKD. The CDR3 loop reads CAISDMAPGLLNTGELFF. DNA of the CDR3: TGTGCCATCAGTGATATGGCCCCGGGACTTCTTAACACCGGGGAGCTGTTTTTT.

The sample holds a few counts of this clonotype. The CDR3 sequence: CASSQDRAGGARTEAFF. Written as DNA, the CDR3 is TGCGCCAGCAGCCAAGATAGGGCAGGGGGGGCCCGCACTGAAGCTTTCTTT. The V gene is TRBV4-3, the J gene TRBJ1-1, with 7 bases fitting TRBD1. After removal of 0 bases from V and 4 bases from J, the junction contained 11 bases not matched to a gene. CDR3 length equals 17 residues. The germline gives CDR1 LGHNA, CDR2 YSLEER.

The CDR3 is CASSPFAGSYEQYF. In nucleotides, the CDR3 is TGTGCCAGCAGCCCGTTTGCGGGGTCCTACGAGCAGTACTTC. The J gene is TRBJ2-7, the V gene TRBV12-3 or TRBV12-4; tentatively, D is TRBD2 (6 bases). This CDR3 contains 14 residues. V dropped 6 bases and J dropped 1 base, with 13 bases sitting between them.

This clonotype was detected ten times or more. V and J are TRBV28 and TRBJ2-7, with 11 positions matching TRBD2. This CDR3 comprises 15 residues. Trimming took 5 bases from V and 8 from J; bases not matched to a gene: 11. Germline-derived CDR1 and CDR2 are MDHEN and SYDVKM. CDR3 nucleotides: TGTGCCAGCAGTATAGAAACCGGGACTAGCGGCAAGCAGTACTTC. This encodes CASSIETGTSGKQYF.